The 7 T cell receptor beta chains below all came from one sample that was sequenced in a study of T cell responses to AZD1222 COVID-19 vaccine. The method was immunoSEQ multiplex PCR; TCRdb's version includes in-frame clones alone and lacks a portion of them. Counted here are some 86,000 clones, 80% occurring once; the ten biggest clones make up approximately 22%. The sequences come from peripheral blood, collected on day 0 of AZD1222 vaccination. The receptors here all came from an adult in good health.

This chain joins TRBV2 and TRBJ1-4, with 9 bases matching TRBD1. Germline V lookup: CDR1 SNHLY, CDR2 FYNNEI. The CDR3 covers 15 residues. Trimming took 7 bases from V and 5 from J; bases not matched to a gene: 8. CDR3 sequence reads: CASKFLGTGNEKLFF. CDR3 bases: TGTGCCAGCAAGTTCCTCGGGACAGGGAATGAAAAACTGTTTTTT.

The V gene is TRBV21-1, the J gene TRBJ2-7. TRBV21-1 is a documented pseudogene. This CDR3 is 15 amino acids long. The CDR3 protein is CASSKNLFGTYEQYF. The CDR3 region has the DNA TGTGCCAGCAGCAAAAATTTATTCGGAACGTACGAGCAGTACTTC.

The chain carries TRBV2 and TRBJ2-5, with D possibly called TRBD1 or TRBD2 (5 bases each). CDR3 length equals 16 residues. Germline values: CDR1 SNHLY, CDR2 FYNNEI. Trimming took off 2 bases at V and 4 bases at J, with 17 bases between the two ends. CDR3 bases: TGTGCCAGCAGTGAACCCGGCGGCCCGAGGGGAGAGACCCAGTACTTC. Its translation: CASSEPGGPRGETQYF.

For the CDR3, the DNA is TGTGCCACCAGCAGAGTTGTAGGCAGCTCCTACGAGCAGTACTTC. It is translated as CATSRVVGSSYEQYF. This chain connects TRBV15 to TRBJ2-7; D gene ambiguous. The CDR3 runs 15 residues. Germline V gene data show CDR1 as LNHNV and CDR2 as YYDKDF (reference sequence). Trimming left V 1 base short and J 0 bases short, with 10 bases between.

The V gene is TRBV3-1 (or the pseudogene TRBV3-2), the J gene TRBJ1-2; unclear D gene. CDR1 and CDR2 (germline): LGHDT, YNNKEL (reference sequence). This CDR3 spans 15 amino acids. V gave up 0 bases and J gave up 4 bases, with 12 bases separating them. CDR3 in amino acids: CASSQESLGSYGYTF. Here the CDR3 DNA reads TGTGCCAGCAGCCAAGAAAGTTTGGGGAGCTATGGCTACACCTTC.

This chain's CDR3 is CASSQEGHQNTEAFF. The CDR3 DNA reads TGTGCCAGCAGCCAAGAAGGGCACCAGAACACTGAAGCTTTCTTT. The chain is built from TRBV4-2 and TRBJ1-1, with D unresolved. This CDR3 is 15 amino acids long. Germline V gene data show CDR1 as LGHNA and CDR2 as YNFKEQ. V was cut by 0 bases and J by 1 base, with 9 bases left in between.

The gene calls are TRBV7-2 and TRBJ1-2, with D hard to call. V gave up 6 bases and J gave up 2 bases, with 7 bases separating them. Germline CDR1 and CDR2: SGHTA and FQGNSA. The CDR3 runs 12 residues. The CDR3 here is CASRGRNYGYTF. The DNA of the CDR3 is TGTGCCAGCAGAGGGAGGAACTATGGCTACACCTTC.